This is a list of T cell receptor beta chains from one sample in a study of post-analysis software for immune sequencing data. TCRdb used MiXCR to reprocess the PCR reads, holding one entry per CDR3 protein. The repertoire holds hundreds of thousands of distinct CDR3 sequences, roughly 36% seen once, with roughly 12% in the top ten. The specimen sequenced was blood. Receptors were obtained from a girl between 10 and 17 years old with multiple sclerosis. Both conserved end residues are part of each CDR3. The D gene is left open where the match is weak. A clone size is listed for some rows: how often the clone was seen (once, few, many), or a class if it is expanded.

18,.,TRBV5-1,TRBJ2-7,TRBD2,TGCGCCAGCAGCCCCCGGCCGGGACTAGCGGGGGGATGGAACGAGCAGTACTTC,CASSPRPGLAGGWNEQYF
15,.,TRBV24-1,TRBJ2-7,TRBD1,TGTGCCACCAGTGATGGGGACAGCGTAACCTACGAGCAGTACTTC,CATSDGDSVTYEQYF
16,.,TRBV5-1,TRBJ1-4,.,TGCGCCAGCAGCTTGGAAGGGGGGAATTCTAATGAAAAACTGTTTTTT,CASSLEGGNSNEKLFF
15,.,TRBV7-6,TRBJ2-2,TRBD2,TGTGCCAGCAGCTTGAGAGCGGGGGGCCGGGGGGAGCTGTTTTTT,CASSLRAGGRGELFF
12,few,TRBV10-3,TRBJ1-1,.,TGTGCCATCAGAGACGGAAACACTGAAGCTTTCTTT,CAIRDGNTEAFF
15,.,TRBV6-5,TRBJ1-1,.,TGTGCCAGCAAGGGAGGGGGAAGGATGAACACTGAAGCTTTCTTT,CASKGGGRMNTEAFF
14,.,TRBV28,TRBJ2-7,.,TGTGCCGGCAGTCCACTCCTGTGGGGCCACGAGCAGTACTTC,CAGSPLLWGHEQYF
16,few,TRBV5-1,TRBJ2-5,TRBD2,TGCGCCAGCAGCTTGGGTTTCGGGGGGGCCCCTGAGACCCAGTACTTC,CASSLGFGGAPETQYF
17,.,TRBV12-3/TRBV12-4,TRBJ1-1,.,TGTGCCAGCAGTTTAGACTTCCCGACTGGCCTGAACACTGAAGCTTTCTTT,CASSLDFPTGLNTEAFF
13,few,TRBV25-1,TRBJ2-7,.,TGTGCCAGCAGTGACCAGCGGGCCTACGAGCAGTACTTC,CASSDQRAYEQYF
15,.,TRBV25-1,TRBJ1-1,.,TGTGCCAGCAGTGAACTTGGGGGGACTAACACTGAAGCTTTCTTT,CASSELGGTNTEAFF
13,many,TRBV4-2,TRBJ2-7,TRBD1,TGTGCCAGCAGCCACCGGACAGGGCACGAGCAGTACTTC,CASSHRTGHEQYF
16,.,TRBV4-1,TRBJ2-7,.,TGCGCCAGCAGCCAAGTGTTAACTAGCCGGTCCTACGAGCAGTACTTC,CASSQVLTSRSYEQYF
14,many,TRBV13,TRBJ2-5,.,TGTGCCAGCAGCTTAAGTGGGCCTAGGGAGACCCAGTACTTC,CASSLSGPRETQYF
16,.,TRBV12-3/TRBV12-4,TRBJ2-7,TRBD1,TGTGCCAGCAGTGCCCATTCCGGGACAGCGGCCTACGAGCAGTACTTC,CASSAHSGTAAYEQYF
17,.,TRBV29-1,TRBJ2-3,.,TGCAGCGTGGGGAGGACAGGAGGTTTTTCTAGCACAGATACGCAGTATTTT,CSVGRTGGFSSTDTQYF
17,.,TRBV4-2,TRBJ2-2,TRBD2,TGTGCCAGCAGACACCCTAGCGGGGAGAGGGACACCGGGGAGCTGTTTTTT,CASRHPSGERDTGELFF
16,.,TRBV11-2,TRBJ1-1,TRBD1,TGTGCCAGCAGCTTAGAGTCCCCAGGGGGGGCCACTGAAGCTTTCTTT,CASSLESPGGATEAFF
15,few,TRBV6-5,TRBJ1-1,.,TGTGCCAGCAGTGACACTAGCACCCTGAACACTGAAGCTTTCTTT,CASSDTSTLNTEAFF